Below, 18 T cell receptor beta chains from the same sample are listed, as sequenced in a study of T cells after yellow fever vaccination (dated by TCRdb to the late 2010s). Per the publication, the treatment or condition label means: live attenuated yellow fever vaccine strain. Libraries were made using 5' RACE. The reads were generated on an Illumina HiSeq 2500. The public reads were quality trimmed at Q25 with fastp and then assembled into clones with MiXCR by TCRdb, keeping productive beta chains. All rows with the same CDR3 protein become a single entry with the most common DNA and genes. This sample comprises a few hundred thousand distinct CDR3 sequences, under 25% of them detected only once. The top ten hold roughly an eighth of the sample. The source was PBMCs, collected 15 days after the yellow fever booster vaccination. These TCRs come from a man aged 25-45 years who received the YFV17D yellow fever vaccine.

CDR3 nucleotides: TGCAGTGCTAGTTGGGGGGACGAAAAACTGTTTTTT. Amino acids: CSASWGDEKLFF. V and J are TRBV20-1 and TRBJ1-4, with a weak D call TRBD1 (5 bases). The CDR3 is 12 amino acids. Trimming stripped 3 bases from V and 8 bases from J, with 10 bases between. Germline V gene sequence: CDR1 DFQATT, CDR2 SNEGSKA (reference sequence).

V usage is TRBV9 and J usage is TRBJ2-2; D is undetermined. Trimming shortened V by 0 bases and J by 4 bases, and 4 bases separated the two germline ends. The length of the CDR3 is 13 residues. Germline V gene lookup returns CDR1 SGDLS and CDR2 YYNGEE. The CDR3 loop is CASSVGLTGELFF. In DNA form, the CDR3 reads TGTGCCAGCAGCGTAGGGCTCACCGGGGAGCTGTTTTTT.

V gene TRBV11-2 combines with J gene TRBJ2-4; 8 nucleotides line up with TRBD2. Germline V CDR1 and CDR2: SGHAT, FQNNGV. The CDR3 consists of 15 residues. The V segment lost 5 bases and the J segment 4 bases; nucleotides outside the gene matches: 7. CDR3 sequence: CASSQRERGKNIQYF. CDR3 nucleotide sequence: TGTGCCAGCAGCCAGCGGGAGCGGGGAAAAAACATTCAGTACTTC.

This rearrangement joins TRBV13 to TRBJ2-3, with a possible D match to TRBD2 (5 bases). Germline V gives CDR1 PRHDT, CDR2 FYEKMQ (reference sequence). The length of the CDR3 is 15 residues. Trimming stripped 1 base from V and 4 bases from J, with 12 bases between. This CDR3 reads CASSLDGVGADTQYF. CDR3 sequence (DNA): TGTGCCAGCAGCTTAGATGGGGTCGGGGCAGATACGCAGTATTTT.

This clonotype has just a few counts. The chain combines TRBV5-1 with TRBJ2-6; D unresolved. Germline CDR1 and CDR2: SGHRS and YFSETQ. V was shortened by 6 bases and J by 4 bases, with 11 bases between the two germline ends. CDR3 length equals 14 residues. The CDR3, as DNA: TGCGCCAGCACCTCATTAGCCGGGGCCAACGTCCTGACTTTC. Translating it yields CASTSLAGANVLTF.

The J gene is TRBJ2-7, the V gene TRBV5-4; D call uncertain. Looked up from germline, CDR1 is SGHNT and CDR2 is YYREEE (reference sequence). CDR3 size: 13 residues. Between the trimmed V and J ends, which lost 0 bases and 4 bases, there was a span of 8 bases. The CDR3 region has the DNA TGTGCCAGCAGCTTGGAACGTCCGTACGAGCAGTACTTC. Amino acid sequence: CASSLERPYEQYF.

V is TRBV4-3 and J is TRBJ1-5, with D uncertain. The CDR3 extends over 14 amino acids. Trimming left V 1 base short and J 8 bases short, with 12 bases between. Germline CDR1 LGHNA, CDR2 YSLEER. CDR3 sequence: CASSQAVGSKPQHF. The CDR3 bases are TGCGCCAGCAGCCAAGCCGTGGGTAGCAAGCCCCAGCATTTT.

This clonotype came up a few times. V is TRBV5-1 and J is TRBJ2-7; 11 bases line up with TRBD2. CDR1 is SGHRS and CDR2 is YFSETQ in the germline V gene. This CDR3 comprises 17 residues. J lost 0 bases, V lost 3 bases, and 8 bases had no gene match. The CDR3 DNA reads TGCGCCAGCAGCTCCTATGGACTAGCGGGCCTCTCCTACGAGCAGTACTTC. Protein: CASSSYGLAGLSYEQYF.

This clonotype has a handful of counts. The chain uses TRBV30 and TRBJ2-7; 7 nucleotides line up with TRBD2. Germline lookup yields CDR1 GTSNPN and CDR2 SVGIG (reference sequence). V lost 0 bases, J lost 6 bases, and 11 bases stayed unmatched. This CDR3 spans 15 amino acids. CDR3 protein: CAWSVLLAEYGEQYF. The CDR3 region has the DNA TGTGCCTGGAGTGTACTTCTAGCGGAGTACGGCGAGCAGTACTTC.

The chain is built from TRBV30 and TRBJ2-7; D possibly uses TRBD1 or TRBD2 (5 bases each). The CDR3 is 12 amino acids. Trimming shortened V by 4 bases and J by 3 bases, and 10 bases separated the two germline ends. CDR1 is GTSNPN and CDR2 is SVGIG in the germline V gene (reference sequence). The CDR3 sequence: CAWTRDGYEQYF. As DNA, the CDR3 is TGTGCCTGGACCAGGGACGGCTACGAGCAGTACTTC.

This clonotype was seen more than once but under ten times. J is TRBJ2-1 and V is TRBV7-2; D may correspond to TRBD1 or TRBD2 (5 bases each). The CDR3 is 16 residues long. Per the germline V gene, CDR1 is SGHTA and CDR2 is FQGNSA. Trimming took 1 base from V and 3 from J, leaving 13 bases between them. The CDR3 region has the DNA TGTGCCAGCAGCTTAGTAGCCGGGGCCCTCTACAATGAGCAGTTCTTC. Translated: CASSLVAGALYNEQFF.

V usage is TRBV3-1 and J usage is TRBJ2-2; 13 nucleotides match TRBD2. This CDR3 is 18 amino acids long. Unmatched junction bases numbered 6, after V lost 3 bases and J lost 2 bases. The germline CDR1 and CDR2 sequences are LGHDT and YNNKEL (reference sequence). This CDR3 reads CASSQLTSGRANTGELFF. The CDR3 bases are TGTGCCAGCAGCCAGCTCACTAGCGGGAGGGCCAACACCGGGGAGCTGTTTTTT.

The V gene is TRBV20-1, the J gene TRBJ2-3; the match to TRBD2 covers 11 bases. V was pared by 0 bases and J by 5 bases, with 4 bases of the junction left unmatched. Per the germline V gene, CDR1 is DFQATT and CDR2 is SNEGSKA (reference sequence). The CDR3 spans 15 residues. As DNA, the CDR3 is TGCAGTGCTAGAGACCTAGCGGGAGGAAGAGATACGCAGTATTTT. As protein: CSARDLAGGRDTQYF.

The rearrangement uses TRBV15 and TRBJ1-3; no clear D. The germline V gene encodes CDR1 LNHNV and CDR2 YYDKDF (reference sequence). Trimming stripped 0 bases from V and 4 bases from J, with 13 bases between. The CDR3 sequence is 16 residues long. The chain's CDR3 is CATSRDPWTAGNTIYF. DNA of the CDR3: TGTGCCACCAGCAGAGATCCTTGGACGGCCGGAAACACCATATATTTT.

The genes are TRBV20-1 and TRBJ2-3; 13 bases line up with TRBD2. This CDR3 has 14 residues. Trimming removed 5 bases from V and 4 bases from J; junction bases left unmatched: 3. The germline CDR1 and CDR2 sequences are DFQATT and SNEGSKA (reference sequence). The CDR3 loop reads CSAQLAGGADTQYF. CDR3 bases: TGCAGTGCTCAACTAGCGGGAGGGGCAGATACGCAGTATTTT.

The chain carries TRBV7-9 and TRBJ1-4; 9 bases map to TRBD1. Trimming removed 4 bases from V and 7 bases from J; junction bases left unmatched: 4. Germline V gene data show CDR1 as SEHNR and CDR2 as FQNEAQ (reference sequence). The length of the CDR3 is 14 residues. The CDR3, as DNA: TGTGCCAGCAGCTGGGGACAGGGCCTTGAAAAACTGTTTTTT. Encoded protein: CASSWGQGLEKLFF. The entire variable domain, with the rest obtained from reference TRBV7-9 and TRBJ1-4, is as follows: DTGVSQNPRHKITKRGQNVTFRCDPISEHNRLYWYRQTLGQGPEFLTYFQNEAQLEKSRLLSDRFSAERPKGSFSTLEIQRTEQGDSAMYLCASSWGQGLEKLFFGSGTQLSVL.

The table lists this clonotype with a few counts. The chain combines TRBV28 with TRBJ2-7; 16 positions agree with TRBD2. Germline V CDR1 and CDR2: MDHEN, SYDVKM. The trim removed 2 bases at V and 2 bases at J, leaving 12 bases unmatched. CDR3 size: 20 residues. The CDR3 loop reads CASSLQVSGTSGRVTYEQYF. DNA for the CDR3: TGTGCCAGCAGTTTACAGGTCTCCGGGACTAGCGGGAGGGTTACCTACGAGCAGTACTTC.

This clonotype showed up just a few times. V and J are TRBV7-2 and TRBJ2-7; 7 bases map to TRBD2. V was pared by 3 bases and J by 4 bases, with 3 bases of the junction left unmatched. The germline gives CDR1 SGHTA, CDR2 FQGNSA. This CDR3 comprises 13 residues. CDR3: CASSFLREYEQYF. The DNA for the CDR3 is TGTGCCAGCAGCTTCCTGCGGGAGTACGAGCAGTACTTC.